This T cell receptor beta chain was sequenced during a study of blood T cell repertoires in COVID-19. CDR1 ENHRY and CDR2 SYGVKD come from the germline V gene. The CDR3 spans 15 residues. V lost 6 bases, J lost 5 bases, and 13 bases stayed unmatched. Seattle enrolled patients during active infection and tracked them longitudinally. Assay used: immunoSEQ multiplex PCR; TCRdb lists only in-frame clones, some missing. This sample carries 110,000 or so clones, around 83% of them seen once, and the ten largest clones take approximately 5%. This sequence originates from a woman aged 60-70 years with COVID-19, enrolled during active disease. The chain is built from TRBV10-3 and TRBJ2-7; TRBD1 agrees at 7 bases. Sequenced sample: peripheral blood. CDR3 protein: CAIRDRQGKRNEQYF. The CDR3 bases are TGTGCCATCAGGGACCGACAGGGAAAGCGCAACGAGCAGTACTTC.